This TCR beta chain emerged from a study of response to subunit inactivated influenza vaccine. TCRdb fed the RT-PCR reads into MiXCR, producing one record per CDR3 protein. The profile shows about 160,000 distinct CDR3 sequences, approximately 11% of them singletons. The sample holds a few counts of this clonotype. Its antigen is undetermined. Looked up from germline, CDR1 is MNHNS and CDR2 is SASEGT. Germline trimming cut 7 bases from V and 5 bases from J; bases unmatched to any gene: 10. The CDR3 runs to 15 residues. General study findings and limits: Each seasonal influenza vaccination recruits few new T cells, the authors suggested.

The source was non-naive T cells sorted from PBMCs, collected more than 35 days after vaccination. The receptor was isolated from a man in his fifties who received an inactivated influenza vaccine. The chain has TRBV6-1 and TRBJ2-2, with 7 bases that match TRBD2. In nucleotides, the CDR3 is TGTGCCAGCACCCGTCGAGCGGGGAAAACCGGGGAGCTGTTTTTT. It specifies CASTRRAGKTGELFF.